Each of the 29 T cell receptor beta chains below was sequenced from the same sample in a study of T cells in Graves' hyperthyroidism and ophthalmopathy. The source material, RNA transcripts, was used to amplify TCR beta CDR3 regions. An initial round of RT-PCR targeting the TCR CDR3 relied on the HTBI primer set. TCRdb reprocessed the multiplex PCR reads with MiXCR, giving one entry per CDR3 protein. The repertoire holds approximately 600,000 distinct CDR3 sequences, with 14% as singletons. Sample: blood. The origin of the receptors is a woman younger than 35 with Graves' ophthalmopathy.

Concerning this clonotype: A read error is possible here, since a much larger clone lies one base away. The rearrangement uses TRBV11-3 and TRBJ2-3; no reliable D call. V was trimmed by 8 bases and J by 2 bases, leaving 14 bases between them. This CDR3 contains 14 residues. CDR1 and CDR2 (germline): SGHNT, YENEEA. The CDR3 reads CASRALRYTDTQYF. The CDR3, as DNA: TGTGCCAGCCGAGCCTTAAGGTACACAGATACGCAGTATTTT.

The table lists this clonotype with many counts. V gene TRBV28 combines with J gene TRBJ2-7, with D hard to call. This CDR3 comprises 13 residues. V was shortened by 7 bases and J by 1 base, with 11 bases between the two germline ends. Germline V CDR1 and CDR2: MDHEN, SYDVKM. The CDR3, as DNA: TGTGCCAGCATCTCGACGGGTTCCTACGAGCAGTACTTC. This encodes CASISTGSYEQYF.

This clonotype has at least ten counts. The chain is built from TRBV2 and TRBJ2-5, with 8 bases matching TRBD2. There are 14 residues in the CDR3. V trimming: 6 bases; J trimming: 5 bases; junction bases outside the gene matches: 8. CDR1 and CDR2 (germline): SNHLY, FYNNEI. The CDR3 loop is CASSATSVRETQYF. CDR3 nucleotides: TGTGCCAGCAGCGCGACTAGCGTCAGGGAGACCCAGTACTTC.

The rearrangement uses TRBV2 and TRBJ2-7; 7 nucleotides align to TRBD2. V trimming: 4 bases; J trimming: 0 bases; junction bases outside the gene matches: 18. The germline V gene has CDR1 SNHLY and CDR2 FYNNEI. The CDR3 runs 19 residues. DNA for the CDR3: TGTGCCAGCAGTGCAGGCCCGGGGCTAGCGGACCTGAGCTCCTACGAGCAGTACTTC. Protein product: CASSAGPGLADLSSYEQYF.

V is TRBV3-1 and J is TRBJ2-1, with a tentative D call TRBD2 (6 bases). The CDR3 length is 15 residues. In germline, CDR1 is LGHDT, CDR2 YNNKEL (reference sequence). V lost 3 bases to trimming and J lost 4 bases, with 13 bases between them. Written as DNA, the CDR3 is TGTGCCAGCAGCCAGGGGGGAGAAGGTTACAATGAGCAGTTCTTC. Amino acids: CASSQGGEGYNEQFF.

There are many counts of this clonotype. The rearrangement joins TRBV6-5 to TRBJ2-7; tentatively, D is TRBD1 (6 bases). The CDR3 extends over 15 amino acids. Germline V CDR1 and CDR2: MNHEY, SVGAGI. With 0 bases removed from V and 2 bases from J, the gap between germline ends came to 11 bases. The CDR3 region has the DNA TGTGCCAGCAGTTACTCGGGAACAGGGACCTACGAGCAGTACTTC. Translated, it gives CASSYSGTGTYEQYF.

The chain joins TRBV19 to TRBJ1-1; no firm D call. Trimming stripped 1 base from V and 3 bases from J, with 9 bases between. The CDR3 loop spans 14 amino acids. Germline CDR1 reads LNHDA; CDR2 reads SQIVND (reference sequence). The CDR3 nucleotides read TGTGCCAGTAGTATAGTTTACCCGGACACTGAAGCTTTCTTT. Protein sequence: CASSIVYPDTEAFF.

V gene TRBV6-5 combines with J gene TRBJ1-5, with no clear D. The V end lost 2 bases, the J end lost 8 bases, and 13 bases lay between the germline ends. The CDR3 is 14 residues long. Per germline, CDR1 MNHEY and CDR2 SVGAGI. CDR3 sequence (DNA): TGTGCCAGCAGTTACGGGTTGGGTATGAAGCCCCAGCATTTT. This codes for CASSYGLGMKPQHF.

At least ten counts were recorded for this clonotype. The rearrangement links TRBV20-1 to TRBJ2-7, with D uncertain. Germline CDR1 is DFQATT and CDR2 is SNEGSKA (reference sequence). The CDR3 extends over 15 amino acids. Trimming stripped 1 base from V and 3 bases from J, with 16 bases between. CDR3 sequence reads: CSARARTGFLYEQYF. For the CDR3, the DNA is TGCAGTGCTAGAGCGAGAACCGGGTTCCTCTACGAGCAGTACTTC.

The CDR3 nucleotides read TGTGCCAGCAGTTACTCCCGGGATCATGTCGGGGAGCTGTTTTTT. It codes for CASSYSRDHVGELFF. This chain uses TRBV6-5 with TRBJ2-2, with D perhaps matching TRBD2 (5 bases). This CDR3 has 15 amino acids. The V gene's germline CDR1 is MNHEY and CDR2 SVGAGI. V was pared by 0 bases and J by 7 bases, with 12 bases between.

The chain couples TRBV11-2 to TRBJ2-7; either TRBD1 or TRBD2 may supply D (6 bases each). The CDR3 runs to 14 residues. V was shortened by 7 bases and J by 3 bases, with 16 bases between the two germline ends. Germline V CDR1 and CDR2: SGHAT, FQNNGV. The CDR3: CASTSIGGNYEQYF. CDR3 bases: TGTGCCAGCACCTCTATAGGGGGGAACTACGAGCAGTACTTC.

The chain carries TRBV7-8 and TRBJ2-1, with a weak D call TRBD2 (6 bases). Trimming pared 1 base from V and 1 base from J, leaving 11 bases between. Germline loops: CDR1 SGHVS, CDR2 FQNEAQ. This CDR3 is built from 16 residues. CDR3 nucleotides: TGTGCCAGCAGCTTAGGATTAGCGGAATCCTACAATGAGCAGTTCTTC. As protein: CASSLGLAESYNEQFF.

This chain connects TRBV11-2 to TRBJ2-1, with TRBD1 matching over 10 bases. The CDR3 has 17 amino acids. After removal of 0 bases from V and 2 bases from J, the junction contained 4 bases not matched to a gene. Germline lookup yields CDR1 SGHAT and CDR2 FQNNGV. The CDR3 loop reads CASSLDATGGAYNEQFF. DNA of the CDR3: TGTGCCAGCAGCTTAGATGCGACAGGGGGCGCCTACAATGAGCAGTTCTTC.

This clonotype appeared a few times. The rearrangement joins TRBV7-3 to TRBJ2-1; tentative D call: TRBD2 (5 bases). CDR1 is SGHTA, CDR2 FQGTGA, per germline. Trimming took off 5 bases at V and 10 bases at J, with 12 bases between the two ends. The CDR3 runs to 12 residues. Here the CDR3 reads CASSDGMGEQFF. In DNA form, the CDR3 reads TGTGCCAGCAGCGACGGGATGGGGGAGCAGTTCTTC.

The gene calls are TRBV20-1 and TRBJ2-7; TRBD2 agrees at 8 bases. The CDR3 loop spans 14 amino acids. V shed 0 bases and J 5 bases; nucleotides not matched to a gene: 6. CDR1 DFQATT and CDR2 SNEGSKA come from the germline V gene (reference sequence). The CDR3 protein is CSARERGRWHEQYF. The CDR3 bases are TGCAGTGCTAGAGAACGCGGGAGGTGGCACGAGCAGTACTTC.

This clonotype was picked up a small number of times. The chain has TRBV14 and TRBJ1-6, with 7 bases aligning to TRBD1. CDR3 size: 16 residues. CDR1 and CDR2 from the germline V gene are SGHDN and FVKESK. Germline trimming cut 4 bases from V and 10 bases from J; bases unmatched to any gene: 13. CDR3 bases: TGTGCCAGCAGCCGATCTCCCCGGGACAGAGGCTCACCCCTCCACTTT. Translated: CASSRSPRDRGSPLHF.

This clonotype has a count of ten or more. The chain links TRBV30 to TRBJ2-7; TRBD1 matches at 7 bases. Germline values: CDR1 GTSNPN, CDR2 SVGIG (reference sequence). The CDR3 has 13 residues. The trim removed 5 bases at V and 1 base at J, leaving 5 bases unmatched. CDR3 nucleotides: TGTGCCTGGGTTCCGGGACAGTCCTACGAGCAGTACTTC. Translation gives CAWVPGQSYEQYF.

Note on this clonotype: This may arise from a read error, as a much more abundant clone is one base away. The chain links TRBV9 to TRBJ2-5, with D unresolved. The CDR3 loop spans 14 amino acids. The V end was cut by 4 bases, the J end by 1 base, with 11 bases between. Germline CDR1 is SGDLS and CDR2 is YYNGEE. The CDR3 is CASSREMVQETQYF. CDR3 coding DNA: TGTGCCAGCAGCCGAGAGATGGTCCAAGAGACCCAGTACTTC. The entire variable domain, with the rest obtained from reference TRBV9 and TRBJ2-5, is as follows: DSGVTQTPKHLITATGQRVTLRCSPRSGDLSVYWYQQSLDQGLQFLIQYYNGEERAKGNILERFSAQQFPDLHSELNLSSLELGDSALYFCASSREMVQETQYFGPGTRLLVL.

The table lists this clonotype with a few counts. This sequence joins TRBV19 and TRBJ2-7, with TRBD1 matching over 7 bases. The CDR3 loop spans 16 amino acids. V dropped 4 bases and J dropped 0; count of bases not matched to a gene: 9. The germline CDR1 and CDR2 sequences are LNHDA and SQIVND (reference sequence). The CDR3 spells CASSTLPGQSSYEQYF. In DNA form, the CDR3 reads TGTGCCAGTAGTACTCTCCCGGGACAGAGCTCCTACGAGCAGTACTTC. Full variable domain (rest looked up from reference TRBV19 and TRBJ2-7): DGGITQSPKYLFRKEGQNVTLSCEQNLNHDAMYWYRQDPGQGLRLIYYSQIVNDFQKGDIAEGYSVSREKKESFPLTVTSAQKNPTAFYLCASSTLPGQSSYEQYFGPGTRLTVT.

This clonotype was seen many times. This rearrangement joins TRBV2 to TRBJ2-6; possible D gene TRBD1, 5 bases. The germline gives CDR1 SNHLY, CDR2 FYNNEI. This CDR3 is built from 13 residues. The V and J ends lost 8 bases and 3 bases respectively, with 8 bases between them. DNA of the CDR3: TGTGCCAGCCTGACAGTTGGGGCCAACGTCCTGACTTTC. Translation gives CASLTVGANVLTF.

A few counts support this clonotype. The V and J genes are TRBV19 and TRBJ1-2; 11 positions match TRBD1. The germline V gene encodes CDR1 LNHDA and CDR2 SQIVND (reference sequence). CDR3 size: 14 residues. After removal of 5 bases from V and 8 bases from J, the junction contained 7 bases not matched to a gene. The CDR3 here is CASSYGQGASGYTF. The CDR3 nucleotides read TGTGCCAGTAGTTATGGACAGGGGGCGTCCGGCTACACCTTC.

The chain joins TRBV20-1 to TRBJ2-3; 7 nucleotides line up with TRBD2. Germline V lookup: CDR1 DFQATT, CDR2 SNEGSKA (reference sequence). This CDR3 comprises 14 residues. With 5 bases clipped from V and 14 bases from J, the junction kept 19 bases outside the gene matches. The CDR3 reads CSAPFRRAGTPPYF. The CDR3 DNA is TGCAGTGCTCCCTTCCGACGAGCGGGAACTCCGCCGTATTTT.

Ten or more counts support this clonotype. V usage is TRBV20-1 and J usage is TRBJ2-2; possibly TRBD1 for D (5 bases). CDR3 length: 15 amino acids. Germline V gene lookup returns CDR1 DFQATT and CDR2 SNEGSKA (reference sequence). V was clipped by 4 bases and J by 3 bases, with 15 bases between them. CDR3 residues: CSAKDSPSYTGELFF. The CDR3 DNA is TGCAGTGCTAAAGACAGCCCATCGTACACCGGGGAGCTGTTTTTT.

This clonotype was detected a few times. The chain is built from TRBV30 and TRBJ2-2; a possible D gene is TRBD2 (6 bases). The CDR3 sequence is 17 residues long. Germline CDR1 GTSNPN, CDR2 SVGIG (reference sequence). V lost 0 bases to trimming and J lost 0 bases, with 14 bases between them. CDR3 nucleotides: TGTGCCTGGAGTGTAGAACGATCGGGGGCGAACACCGGGGAGCTGTTTTTT. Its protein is CAWSVERSGANTGELFF.

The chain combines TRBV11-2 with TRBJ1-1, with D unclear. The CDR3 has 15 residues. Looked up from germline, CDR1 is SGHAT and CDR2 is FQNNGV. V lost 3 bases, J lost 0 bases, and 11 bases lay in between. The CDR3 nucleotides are TGTGCCAGCAGCTTTGACATTCCTCTGAACACTGAAGCTTTCTTT. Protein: CASSFDIPLNTEAFF.

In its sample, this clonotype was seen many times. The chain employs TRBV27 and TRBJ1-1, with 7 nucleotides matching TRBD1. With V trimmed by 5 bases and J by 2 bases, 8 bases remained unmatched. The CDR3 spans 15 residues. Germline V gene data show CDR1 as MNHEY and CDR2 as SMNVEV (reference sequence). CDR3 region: CASSPRTGINTEAFF. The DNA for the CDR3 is TGTGCCAGCAGTCCCCGGACAGGTATAAACACTGAAGCTTTCTTT.

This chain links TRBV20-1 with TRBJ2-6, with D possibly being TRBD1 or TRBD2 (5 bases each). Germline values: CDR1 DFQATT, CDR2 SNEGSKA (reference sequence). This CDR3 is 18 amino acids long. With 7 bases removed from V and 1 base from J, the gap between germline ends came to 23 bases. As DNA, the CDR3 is TGCAGTGAGGTTATCAGGGAGTGGCCTTCATCTGGGGCCAACGTCCTGACTTTC. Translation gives CSEVIREWPSSGANVLTF.

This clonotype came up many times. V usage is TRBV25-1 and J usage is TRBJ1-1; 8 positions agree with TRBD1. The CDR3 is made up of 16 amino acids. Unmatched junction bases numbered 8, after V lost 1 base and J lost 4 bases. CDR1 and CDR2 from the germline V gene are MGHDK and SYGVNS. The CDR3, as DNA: TGTGCCAGCAGTGAATCCAGGGGGCAGATCAGCACTGAAGCTTTCTTT. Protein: CASSESRGQISTEAFF.

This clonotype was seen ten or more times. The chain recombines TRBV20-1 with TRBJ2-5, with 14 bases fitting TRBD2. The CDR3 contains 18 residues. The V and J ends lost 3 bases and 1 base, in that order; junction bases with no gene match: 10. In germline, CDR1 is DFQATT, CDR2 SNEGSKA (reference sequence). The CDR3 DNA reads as TGCAGTGCTAGCCCGGGACTAGCGGGAGAGGCGGGCCAAGAGACCCAGTACTTC. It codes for CSASPGLAGEAGQETQYF.